This TCR beta chain comes out of a study of tumor-infiltrating lymphocytes in localized non-small cell lung cancer (dated by TCRdb to the early 2020s). Concerning the study at large: Several histologies were represented in the cohort, which also included both smokers and never-smokers as well as patients whose samples were collected after neoadjuvant chemotherapy. The overall ICON cohort comprised under 170 surgical patients with localized non-small cell lung cancer whose tumors were resected. Each patient provided resected tumor tissue plus uninvolved lung tissue from the same patient, with the uninvolved lung tissue described as non-adjacent to the tumor. Alongside flow cytometry, multiplex immunofluorescence, RNA-seq, exome sequencing and proteomics, TCR sequencing was applied to the same patients as one of several integrated assays. The paired tumor versus uninvolved lung comparison of immunoSEQ T-cell fraction included under 60 patients.

Enrollment in ICON was initiated in April 2016, and the last patient was enrolled in 2018. Fresh tumor and matched uninvolved tissue for in-depth immune analyses, including TCR sequencing, were collected from a subcohort of 76 patients. TCR sequencing was performed on DNA isolated from bulk tissue, without cell sorting. Remarks on this clone: Its cognate antigen has yet to be identified. Base qualities were left out, and no much larger clone turns up one base away.

Per the germline V gene, SQVTM is the CDR1 and ANQGSEA is the CDR2. The V and J ends are trimmed by 1 base and 1 base, leaving 10 bases between them. The CDR3 runs 14 amino acids, cysteine and phenylalanine included. The retained sequence is limited to the CDR3, 42 bases, with the frame set at the first base. The T-cell fraction in tumor and uninvolved lung tissue was obtained from TCR sequencing using the immunoSEQ assay. Processing in the source paper ran as follows. In the survival analysis, patients were divided into a high T-cell fraction group (upper tertile) and a low T-cell fraction group (lower two tertiles), and the two groups were compared using a log-rank test. A signed-rank test was used to check for differences in T-cell fraction between paired tumor and uninvolved lung. TCRdb carries this immuneACCESS record with in-frame sequences only. Its versions omit some clonotypes, under half of them owing to an unresolved V gene in the studies checked, with the rest unexplained. V and J calls and clone size are given by that table; D and trimming were obtained from the DNA. For this sample the table gives roughly 6,400 clones, of which roughly 77% were detected only once. The top ten clones comprise 5% to 7% of the sample.

The paper's findings and limits, for the study overall: Because different assays used different pieces of the same tissue, technical variation could not be distinguished from intratumor heterogeneity. Assay coverage varied across patients depending on available tissue quantity, so only a subset of the cohort had TCR sequencing. In line with immunofluorescence CD3 counts, TCRbeta sequencing supported higher T cell infiltration in tumors compared with uninvolved lung tissue. The TCR-derived T-cell fraction showed no difference between the flow cytometry-defined immunotypes IM1 (good prognosis) and IM2 (poor prognosis).

This sequence uses TRBV29-1 and TRBJ1-2; the D gene cannot be resolved reliably. The source of this sequence is a human donor with non-small cell lung cancer. The source material was uninvolved lung tissue not adjacent to the tumor. The DNA sequence is TGCAGCGTTGAAGGGGCTGATATTAACTATGGCTACACCTTC. The translation is CSVEGADINYGYTF.